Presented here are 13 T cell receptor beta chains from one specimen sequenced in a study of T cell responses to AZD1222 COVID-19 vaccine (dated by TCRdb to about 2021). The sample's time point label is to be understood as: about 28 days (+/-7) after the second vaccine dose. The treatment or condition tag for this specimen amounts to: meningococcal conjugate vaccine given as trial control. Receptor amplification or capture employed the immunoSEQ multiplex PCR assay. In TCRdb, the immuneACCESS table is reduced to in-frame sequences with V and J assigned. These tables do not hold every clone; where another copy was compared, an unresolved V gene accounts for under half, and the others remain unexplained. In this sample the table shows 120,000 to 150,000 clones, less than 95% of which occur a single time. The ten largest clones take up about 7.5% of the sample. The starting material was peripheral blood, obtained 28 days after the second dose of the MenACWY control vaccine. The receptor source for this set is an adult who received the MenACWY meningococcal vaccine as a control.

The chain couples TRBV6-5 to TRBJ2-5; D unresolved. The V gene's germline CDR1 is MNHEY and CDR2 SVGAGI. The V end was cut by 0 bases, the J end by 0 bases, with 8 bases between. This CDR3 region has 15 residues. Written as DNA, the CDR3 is TGTGCCAGCAGTTACTCGTCAGCGTACCAAGAGACCCAGTACTTC. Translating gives CASSYSSAYQETQYF.

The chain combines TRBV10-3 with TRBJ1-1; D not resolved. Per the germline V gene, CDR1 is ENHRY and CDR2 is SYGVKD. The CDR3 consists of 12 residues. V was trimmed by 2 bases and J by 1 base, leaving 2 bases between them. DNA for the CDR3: TGTGCCATCAGTGAGAAGAACACTGAAGCTTTCTTT. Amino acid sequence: CAISEKNTEAFF.

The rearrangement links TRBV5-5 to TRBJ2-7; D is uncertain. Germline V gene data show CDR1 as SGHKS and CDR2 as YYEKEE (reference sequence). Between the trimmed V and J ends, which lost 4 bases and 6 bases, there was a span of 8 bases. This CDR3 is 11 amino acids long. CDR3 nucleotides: TGTGCCAGCAGCAAGAGTTCCGAGCAGTACTTC. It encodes CASSKSSEQYF.

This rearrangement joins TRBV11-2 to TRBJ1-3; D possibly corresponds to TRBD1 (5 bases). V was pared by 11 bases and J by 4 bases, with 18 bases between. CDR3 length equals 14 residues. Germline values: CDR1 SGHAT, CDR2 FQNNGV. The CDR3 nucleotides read TGTGCCTCTAATCGGGGGGGTTCAGGAAACACCATATATTTT. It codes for CASNRGGSGNTIYF.

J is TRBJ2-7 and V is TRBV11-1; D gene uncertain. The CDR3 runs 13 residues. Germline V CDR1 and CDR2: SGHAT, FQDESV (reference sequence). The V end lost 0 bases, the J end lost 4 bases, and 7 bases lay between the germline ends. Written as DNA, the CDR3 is TGTGCCAGCAGCTTAGCGGCCAATTACGAGCAGTACTTC. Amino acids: CASSLAANYEQYF. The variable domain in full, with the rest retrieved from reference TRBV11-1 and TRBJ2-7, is EAEVAQSPRYKITEKSQAVAFWCDPISGHATLYWYRQILGQGPELLVQFQDESVVDDSQLPKDRFSAERLKGVDSTLKIQPAELGDSAMYLCASSLAANYEQYFGPGTRLTVT.

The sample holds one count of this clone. In DNA, the CDR3 is TGTGCCAGCAGCTTACTAGCGGGGGCCTCCTACAATGAGCAGTTCTTC. Its translation is CASSLLAGASYNEQFF. The V gene is TRBV7-6, the J gene TRBJ2-1; 10 bases are a match to TRBD2. The V segment lost 2 bases and the J segment 0 bases; nucleotides outside the gene matches: 1. Germline CDR1 and CDR2: SGHVS and FNYEAQ. CDR3 size: 16 residues.

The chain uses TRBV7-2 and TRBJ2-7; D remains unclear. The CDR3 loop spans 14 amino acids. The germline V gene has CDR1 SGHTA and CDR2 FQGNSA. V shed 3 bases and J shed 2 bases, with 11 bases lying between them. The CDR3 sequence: CASSFSLYPYEQYF. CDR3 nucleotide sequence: TGTGCCAGCAGCTTTTCCTTGTACCCCTACGAGCAGTACTTC.

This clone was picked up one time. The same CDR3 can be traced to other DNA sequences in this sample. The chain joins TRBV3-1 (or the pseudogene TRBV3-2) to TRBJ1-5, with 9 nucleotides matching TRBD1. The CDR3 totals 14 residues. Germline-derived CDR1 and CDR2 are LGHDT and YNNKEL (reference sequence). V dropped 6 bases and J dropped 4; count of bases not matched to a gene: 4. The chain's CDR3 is CASSPGQGNQPQHF. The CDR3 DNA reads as TGTGCCAGCAGTCCTGGACAGGGGAATCAGCCCCAGCATTTT.

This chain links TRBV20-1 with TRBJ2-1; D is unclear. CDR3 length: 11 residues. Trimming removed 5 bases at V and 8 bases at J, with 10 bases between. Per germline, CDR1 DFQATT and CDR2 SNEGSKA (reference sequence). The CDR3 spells CSAPLSYEQFF. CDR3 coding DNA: TGCAGTGCTCCCCTCAGTTATGAGCAGTTCTTC.

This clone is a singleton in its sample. CDR3 sequence: CASSRGYNSPLHF. In DNA, the CDR3 is TGTGCCAGCAGTCGTGGATATAATTCACCCCTCCACTTT. V gene TRBV6-4 combines with J gene TRBJ1-6; D call uncertain. CDR3 length: 13 residues. V was trimmed by 5 bases and J by 4 bases, leaving 6 bases between them. Germline lookup yields CDR1 MRHNA and CDR2 SNTAGT.

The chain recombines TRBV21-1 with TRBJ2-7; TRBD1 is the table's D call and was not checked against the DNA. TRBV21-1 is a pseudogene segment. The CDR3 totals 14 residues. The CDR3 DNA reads TGTGCCAGCAGCAAGGGACAGGGCTCCTACGAGCAGTACTTC. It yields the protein CASSKGQGSYEQYF.

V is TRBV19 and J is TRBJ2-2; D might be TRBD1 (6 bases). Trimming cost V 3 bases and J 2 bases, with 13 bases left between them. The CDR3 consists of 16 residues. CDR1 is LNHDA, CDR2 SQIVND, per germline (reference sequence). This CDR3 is CASSIESGANTGELFF. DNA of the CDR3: TGTGCCAGTAGTATCGAGTCAGGGGCCAACACCGGGGAGCTGTTTTTT.

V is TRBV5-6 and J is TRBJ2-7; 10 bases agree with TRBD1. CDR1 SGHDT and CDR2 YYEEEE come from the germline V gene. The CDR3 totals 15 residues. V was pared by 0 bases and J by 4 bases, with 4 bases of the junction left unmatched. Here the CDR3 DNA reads TGTGCCAGCAGCTTGGTAGGGACAGGGGATTACGAGCAGTACTTC. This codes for CASSLVGTGDYEQYF.